This T cell receptor (beta chain) was identified during a study of CD8+ T cells in alopecia areata. Study overall: Treated patients were given 5 to 10 mg oral tofacitinib twice daily. Findings of the study overall: Relative to normal scalp, lesional scalp, especially alopecia totalis/universalis, showed higher clonality. Among patients, TCR sharing was less clear than in mice, a difference possibly due in part to HLA diversity in the patient population. Scalp sample sequencing also detects resident alphabeta T cells of normal skin.

Worth noting for this clone: Its antigen is currently unknown.

This CDR3 region has 15 residues. Germline V gives CDR1 SGDLS, CDR2 YYNGEE. V lost 0 bases and J lost 0, with 9 bases in between. RNA extraction and reverse transcription yielded cDNA as sequencing template. Only in-frame clones appear in the TCRdb table, and some are missing; sequencing was by immunoSEQ multiplex PCR. This sample carries approximately 150,000 clones, 87% of them seen once, and the ten largest clones take approximately 15%. The receptor's source is a human donor with alopecia areata. This rearrangement joins TRBV9 to TRBJ1-1; tentative D call: TRBD1 (5 bases). The sequencing used CD8+ T cells sorted from blood, collected at week 0. This chain's CDR3 is CASSVEAGLNTEAFF. The CDR3 coding sequence is TGTGCCAGCAGCGTAGAAGCAGGGTTGAACACTGAAGCTTTCTTT.